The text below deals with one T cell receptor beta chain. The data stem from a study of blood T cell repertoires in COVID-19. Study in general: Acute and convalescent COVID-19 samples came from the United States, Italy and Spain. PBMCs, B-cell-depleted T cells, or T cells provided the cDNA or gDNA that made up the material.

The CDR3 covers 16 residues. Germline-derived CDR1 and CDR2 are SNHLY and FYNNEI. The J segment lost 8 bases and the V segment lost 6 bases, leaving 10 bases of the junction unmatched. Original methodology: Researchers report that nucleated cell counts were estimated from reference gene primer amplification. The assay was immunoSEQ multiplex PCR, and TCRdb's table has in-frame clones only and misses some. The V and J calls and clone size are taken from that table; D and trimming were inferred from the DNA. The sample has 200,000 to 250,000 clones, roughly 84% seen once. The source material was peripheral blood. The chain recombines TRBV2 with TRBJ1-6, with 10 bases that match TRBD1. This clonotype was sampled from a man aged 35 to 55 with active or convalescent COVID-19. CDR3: CASRQLIGTGDSPLHF. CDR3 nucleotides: TGTGCCAGCAGGCAACTAATAGGGACAGGGGATTCACCCCTCCACTTT.